The clone carrying this T cell receptor (beta chain) was seen many times. Its antigen is as yet unknown. Unique molecular identifiers tagged individual cDNA molecules. TCRdb called the 5' RACE reads again in MiXCR, with one record for every CDR3 protein. The sample gives 15,000 to 25,000 distinct CDR3 sequences, approximately 4.1% of which show up once; 7.2% is in the top ten. The data stem from a study of early T cells in non-severe SARS-CoV-2 infection. Study-level background: The input, bulk RNA from unsorted whole blood, was sequenced, and chains were unpaired. Study-wide points: The matching step, a VDJdb search, favored anti-spike CD8 responses and missed private and CD4 specificities.

The germline V gene encodes CDR1 KGHSH and CDR2 LQKENI. Trimming took 6 bases from V and 5 from J, leaving 19 bases between them. This CDR3 spans 15 amino acids. The chain joins TRBV18 to TRBJ2-5; the D gene is possibly TRBD2 (6 bases). Sequencing was done on a sample of whole blood. This sequence was found in an adult who was a healthcare worker with PCR-confirmed SARS-CoV-2 infection or an uninfected control (not recorded which). CDR3 sequence: CASSPVRGSGETQYF. In nucleotides, the CDR3 is TGTGCCAGCTCCCCGGTTCGTGGAAGCGGGGAGACCCAGTACTTC. The whole variable domain, filled in from reference TRBV18 and TRBJ2-5, reads NAGVMQNPRHLVRRRGQEARLRCSPMKGHSHVYWYRQLPEEGLKFMVYLQKENIIDESGMPKERFSAEFPKEGPSILRIQQVVRGDSAAYFCASSPVRGSGETQYFGPGTRLLVL.